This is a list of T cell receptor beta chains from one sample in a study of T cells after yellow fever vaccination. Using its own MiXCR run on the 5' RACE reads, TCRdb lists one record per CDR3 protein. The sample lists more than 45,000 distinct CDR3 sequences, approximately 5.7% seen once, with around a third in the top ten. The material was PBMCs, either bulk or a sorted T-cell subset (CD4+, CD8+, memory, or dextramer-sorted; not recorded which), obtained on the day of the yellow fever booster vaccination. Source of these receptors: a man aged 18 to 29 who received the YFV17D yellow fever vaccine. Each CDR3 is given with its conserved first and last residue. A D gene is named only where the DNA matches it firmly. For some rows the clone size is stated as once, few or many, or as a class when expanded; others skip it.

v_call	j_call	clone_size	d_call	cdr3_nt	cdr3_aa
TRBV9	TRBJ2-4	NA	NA	TGTGCCAGCAGCGTGAGGGAACTAGCCAAAAACATTCAGTACTTC	CASSVRELAKNIQYF
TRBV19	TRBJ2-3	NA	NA	TGTGCCGCAACAGGTCGGGGGTTCCGCACAGATACGCAGTATTTT	CAATGRGFRTDTQYF
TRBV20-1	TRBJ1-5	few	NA	TGCAGTGCTAGTCCCTATCCCTCTTGGAAAGCCAATCAGCCCCAGCATTTT	CSASPYPSWKANQPQHF
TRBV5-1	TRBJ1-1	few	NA	TGCGCCAGCAAACCCCCCGGGAACACTGAAGCTTTCTTT	CASKPPGNTEAFF
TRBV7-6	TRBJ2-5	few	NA	TGTGCCAGCAGCTTATTGGAAGAGACCCAGTACTTC	CASSLLEETQYF
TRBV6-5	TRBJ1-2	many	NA	TGTGCCAGCAGTTTCCAAGGATATGGCTACACCTTC	CASSFQGYGYTF
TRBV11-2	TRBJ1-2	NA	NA	TGTGCCAGCAGCTTAGCCCCTGGGGGCGGCTATGGCTACACCTTC	CASSLAPGGGYGYTF
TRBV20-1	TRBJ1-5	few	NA	TGCAGTGCTAGATCGTCAGCCAATCAGCCCCAGCATTTT	CSARSSANQPQHF
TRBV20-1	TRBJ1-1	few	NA	TGCAGTGCTAGAGCGGTGTTTCTGGTCGGGACTGAAGCTTTCTTT	CSARAVFLVGTEAFF
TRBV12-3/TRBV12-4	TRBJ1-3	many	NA	TGTGCCAGCAGGGACGGGACCTCTGGAAACACCATATATTTT	CASRDGTSGNTIYF
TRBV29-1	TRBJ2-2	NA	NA	TGCAGCGCCACCCTGGCCCTCACCGGGGAGCTGTTTTTT	CSATLALTGELFF
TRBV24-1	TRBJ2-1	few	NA	TGTGCCACCAGTGATTCCCAAGGGGGGCATGAGCAGTTCTTC	CATSDSQGGHEQFF
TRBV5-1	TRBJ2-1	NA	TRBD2	TGCGCCAGCAGCTTCCAGGGACTAGCGGGGGTCTCCTACAATGAGCAGTTCTTC	CASSFQGLAGVSYNEQFF
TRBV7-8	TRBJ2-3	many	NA	TGTGCCAGCAGCTCCGGCGGGACATATTACACAGATACGCAGTATTTT	CASSSGGTYYTDTQYF
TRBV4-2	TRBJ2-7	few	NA	TGTGCCAGCAGCCCGTACACGTCCGGGTACGAGCAGTACTTC	CASSPYTSGYEQYF
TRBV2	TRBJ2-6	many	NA	TGTGCCAGCAGTGTTGGCTCTGGGGCCAACGTCCTGACTTTC	CASSVGSGANVLTF
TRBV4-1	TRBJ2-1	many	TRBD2	TGCGCCAGCAGCAAGCGGGGGGCCGGGAATGAGCAGTTCTTC	CASSKRGAGNEQFF
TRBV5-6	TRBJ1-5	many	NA	TGTGCCAGCAGCCCGAGGGGCGGCAATCAGCCCCAGCATTTT	CASSPRGGNQPQHF
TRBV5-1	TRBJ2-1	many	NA	TGCGCCAGCAGCTTGGAAAGGTCGGGCAATGAGCAGTTCTTC	CASSLERSGNEQFF
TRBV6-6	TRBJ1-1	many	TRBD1	TGTGCCAGCAGTGCGGACAGGGAACAAACTGAAGCTTTCTTT	CASSADREQTEAFF
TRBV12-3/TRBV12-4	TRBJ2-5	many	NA	TGTGCCAGCGGGACCGACAGTAGAGAGACCCAGTACTTC	CASGTDSRETQYF
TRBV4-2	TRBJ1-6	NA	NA	TGTGCCAGCAGCCAAGATATAGGTAATTCACCCCTCCACTTT	CASSQDIGNSPLHF
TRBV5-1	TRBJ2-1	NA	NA	TGCGCCAGCAGCTTTAACACATCGCCCCTTCGATCAAACAATGAGCAGTTCTTC	CASSFNTSPLRSNNEQFF
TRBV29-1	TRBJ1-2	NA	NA	TGCAGCGTTGAACTGGTTACAGGTCCCTATGGCTACACCTTC	CSVELVTGPYGYTF
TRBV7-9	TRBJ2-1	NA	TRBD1	TGTGCCAGCAGCCGCGTCAGACCGGACAGGCCAGGACGTGAGCAGTTCTTC	CASSRVRPDRPGREQFF
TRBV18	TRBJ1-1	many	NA	TGTGCCAGCTCACAGAACAGGGCCCAGGACACTGAAGCTTTCTTT	CASSQNRAQDTEAFF
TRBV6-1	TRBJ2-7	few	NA	TGTGCCAGCAGTGAAAGGGACGGCTCCTACGAGCAGTACTTC	CASSERDGSYEQYF
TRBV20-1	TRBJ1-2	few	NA	TGCAGTGCTAGTCCGGGCAGCTATGGCTACACCTTC	CSASPGSYGYTF
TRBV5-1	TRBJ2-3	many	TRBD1	TGCGCCAGTAAGGGGACAGCTAGCACAGATACGCAGTATTTT	CASKGTASTDTQYF
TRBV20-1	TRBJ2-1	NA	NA	TGCAGTGCTAGATATTCCGGGGGGCTCAATGAGCAGTTCTTC	CSARYSGGLNEQFF
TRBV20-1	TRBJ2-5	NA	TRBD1	TGCAGTGCTCCGGGACAGTGGAAACAAGAGACCCAGTACTTC	CSAPGQWKQETQYF
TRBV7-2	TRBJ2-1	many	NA	TGTGCCAGCAGCCCCCGGACTATTCTTGTTGAGCAGTTCTTC	CASSPRTILVEQFF
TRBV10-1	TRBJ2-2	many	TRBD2	TGCGCCAGCCGCCTCAAAGCGGGGGTCACCGGGGAGCTGTTTTTT	CASRLKAGVTGELFF
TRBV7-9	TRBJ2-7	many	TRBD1	TGTGCCAGCAGCCCAGGGACAGGGCTGAGCTCCTACGAGCAGTACTTC	CASSPGTGLSSYEQYF
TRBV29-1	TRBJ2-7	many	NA	TGCAGCGTTGAGGGGATGGCGACAGGCCGGGCCTACGAGCAGTACTTC	CSVEGMATGRAYEQYF
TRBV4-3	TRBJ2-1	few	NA	TGCGCCAGCAGCCAAAGTGAAGGGGATGAGCAGTTCTTC	CASSQSEGDEQFF
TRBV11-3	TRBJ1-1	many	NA	TGTGCCAGCAGTTTTGGAGCGAACACTGAAGCTTTCTTT	CASSFGANTEAFF
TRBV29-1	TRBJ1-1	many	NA	TGCAGCGTTGTGCGGGACAAAAACACTGAAGCTTTCTTT	CSVVRDKNTEAFF
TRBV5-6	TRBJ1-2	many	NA	TGTGCCAGCAGCTTGGAAGGGAGAAGCTATGGCTACACCTTC	CASSLEGRSYGYTF
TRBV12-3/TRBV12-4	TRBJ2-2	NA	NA	TGTGCCAGCAGTTTCCAGGGGAACACCGGGGAGCTGTTTTTT	CASSFQGNTGELFF
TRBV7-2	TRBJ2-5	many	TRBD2	TGTGCCAGCAGCTTCGGAGCGGGGGGTCTGGAGACCCAGTACTTC	CASSFGAGGLETQYF
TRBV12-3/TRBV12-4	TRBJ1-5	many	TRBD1	TGTGCCAGCAGTCCCGGGACAGGGAGGGGACAGCCCCAGCATTTT	CASSPGTGRGQPQHF
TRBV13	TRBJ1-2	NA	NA	TGTGCCAGCAGCTGGCACGGGGCCGACTATGGCTACACCTTC	CASSWHGADYGYTF
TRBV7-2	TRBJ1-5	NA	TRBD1	TGTGCCAGCAGCCAACGAGTCAGAGGACAGGGCGGACAGCCCCAGCATTTT	CASSQRVRGQGGQPQHF
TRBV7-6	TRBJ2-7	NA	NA	TGTGCCAGCAGCTGGCGGACGGACGACTACGAGCAGTACTTC	CASSWRTDDYEQYF
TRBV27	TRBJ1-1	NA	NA	TGTGCCAGCAGTAGAGTCAGGGGTATGAACACTGAAGCTTTCTTT	CASSRVRGMNTEAFF
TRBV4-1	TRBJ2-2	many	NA	TGCGCCAGCAGCCAAGATCGGGGAAACGGGGCCGGGGAGCTGTTTTTT	CASSQDRGNGAGELFF
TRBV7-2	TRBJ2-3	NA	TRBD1	TGTGCCAGCAGCCCCCAGGGGGCTAGAGCAGATACGCAGTATTTT	CASSPQGARADTQYF
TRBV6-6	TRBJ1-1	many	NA	TGTGCCAGCAGTGAGGCCGGTCCTGAAGCTTTCTTT	CASSEAGPEAFF